One sample yielded the 14 T cell receptor beta chains listed below, sequenced in a study of long-term antiretroviral therapy in people with HIV. At survey level, the immunoSEQ assay was run in its v3.0 version. Using immunoSEQ multiplex PCR, the repertoire was profiled, and TCRdb retains in-frame clones only, with some absent. The sample includes 15,000 to 20,000 clones, approximately 87% of them seen just once. The starting material was unsorted PBMCs, obtained 0.7 years before starting antiretroviral therapy. These receptors were collected from a man in his fifties with HIV.

The J gene is TRBJ2-7, the V gene TRBV5-4, with 8 nucleotides matching TRBD2. The length of the CDR3 is 14 residues. After removal of 0 bases from V and 2 bases from J, the junction contained 1 base not matched to a gene. The V gene's germline CDR1 is SGHNT and CDR2 YYREEE (reference sequence). CDR3 sequence: CASSLAGGTYEQYF. The CDR3 bases are TGTGCCAGCAGCTTGGCGGGGGGGACCTACGAGCAGTACTTC.

The gene calls are TRBV5-8 and TRBJ2-1, with 9 positions matching TRBD2. CDR1 and CDR2 from the germline V gene are SGHTS and YDEGEE. The CDR3 contains 16 residues. The ends lost 3 bases at V and 3 bases at J; junction bases unmatched: 7. The CDR3 region is CASSYFSGGDYNEQFF. CDR3 DNA: TGTGCCAGCAGCTATTTTAGCGGGGGTGACTACAATGAGCAGTTCTTC.

The V and J genes are TRBV5-8 and TRBJ2-5; D perhaps matches TRBD2 (5 bases). Germline assignment: CDR1 SGHTS and CDR2 YDEGEE. Trimming took 4 bases from V and 2 from J, leaving 12 bases between them. The CDR3 has 14 amino acids. In DNA, the CDR3 is TGTGCCAGCAGCCCCGTGGACTGGCAAGAGACCCAGTACTTC. Its translation is CASSPVDWQETQYF.

The chain carries TRBV2 and TRBJ2-7, with D perhaps matching TRBD1 (5 bases). V shed 3 bases and J shed 0 bases, with 12 bases lying between them. This CDR3 has 15 residues. The germline gives CDR1 SNHLY, CDR2 FYNNEI. CDR3 sequence (DNA): TGTGCCAGCAGTGATCAGGGTAGGAGCTCCTACGAGCAGTACTTC. It is translated as CASSDQGRSSYEQYF.

This clone was observed a handful of times. The chain uses TRBV6-1 and TRBJ2-7; 7 bases map to TRBD2. This CDR3 spans 15 amino acids. The germline CDR1 and CDR2 sequences are MNHNS and SASEGT. With V trimmed by 1 base and J by 0 bases, 3 bases remained unmatched. The CDR3 sequence is CASSEGSGVSYEQYF. The CDR3 coding sequence is TGTGCCAGCAGTGAAGGGAGCGGGGTCTCCTACGAGCAGTACTTC.

The chain links TRBV19 to TRBJ1-1; D is possibly TRBD1 (5 bases). Germline V lookup: CDR1 LNHDA, CDR2 SQIVND (reference sequence). This CDR3 region has 15 residues. Trimming removed 3 bases from V and 0 bases from J, with 11 bases in between. CDR3 residues: CASSIWAGMNTEAFF. The CDR3 region has the DNA TGTGCCAGTAGTATTTGGGCAGGGATGAACACTGAAGCTTTCTTT.

This chain uses TRBV7-3 with TRBJ2-5; D call uncertain. The germline V gene has CDR1 SGHTA and CDR2 FQGTGA. With 3 bases removed from V and 4 bases from J, the gap between germline ends came to 9 bases. CDR3 size: 13 residues. As DNA, the CDR3 is TGTGCCAGCAGCTTTAAAGGGCCAGAGACCCAGTACTTC. Translated, it gives CASSFKGPETQYF.

The V call is TRBV19, the J call TRBJ1-2, with a tentative D call TRBD1 (5 bases). The CDR3 sequence is 16 residues long. Trimming pared 1 base from V and 4 bases from J, leaving 16 bases between. Germline-derived CDR1 and CDR2 are LNHDA and SQIVND (reference sequence). The CDR3 protein is CASSIASGGTLYGYTF. The CDR3 coding sequence is TGTGCCAGTAGTATAGCCTCGGGGGGGACCCTCTATGGCTACACCTTC.

J is TRBJ1-5 and V is TRBV28; no firm D call. The CDR3 consists of 12 residues. Trimming took 3 bases from V and 2 from J, leaving 2 bases between them. Germline lookup yields CDR1 MDHEN and CDR2 SYDVKM. The CDR3: CASSFGNQPQHF. As DNA, the CDR3 is TGTGCCAGCAGTTTCGGCAATCAGCCCCAGCATTTT.

This rearrangement joins TRBV25-1 to TRBJ1-5; D not resolved. Trimming took 5 bases from V and 2 from J, leaving 13 bases between them. The CDR3 totals 15 residues. In germline, CDR1 is MGHDK, CDR2 SYGVNS. The CDR3 protein is CASSIGGSGNQPQHF. The DNA for the CDR3 is TGTGCCAGCAGTATCGGAGGGTCTGGCAATCAGCCCCAGCATTTT.

The V and J genes are TRBV2 and TRBJ2-3; D may match TRBD1 or TRBD2 (5 bases each). Trimming removed 6 bases from V and 1 base from J, with 14 bases in between. The CDR3 covers 15 residues. Germline V gene data show CDR1 as SNHLY and CDR2 as FYNNEI. The CDR3 DNA sequence: TGTGCCAGCAGGAGGGACCCGCGGGGCACAGATACGCAGTATTTT. It translates to CASRRDPRGTDTQYF.

The chain has TRBV4-1 and TRBJ1-1, with D unresolved. V was clipped by 3 bases and J by 5 bases, with 16 bases between them. Germline V gene sequence: CDR1 MGHRA, CDR2 YSYEKL. The CDR3 has 15 amino acids. CDR3 in DNA: TGCGCCAGCAGCCAGCGGCACCCTGATGTGACTGAAGCTTTCTTT. It codes for CASSQRHPDVTEAFF.

The J gene is TRBJ1-2, the V gene TRBV5-6; tentative D call: TRBD1 (6 bases). V lost 4 bases and J lost 5, with 18 bases in between. Germline V gives CDR1 SGHDT, CDR2 YYEEEE. The CDR3 is 15 residues long. CDR3 residues: CASSTATGDPYGYTF. The CDR3 DNA reads TGTGCCAGCAGCACCGCGACAGGCGACCCATATGGCTACACCTTC.

This rearrangement joins TRBV15 to TRBJ1-4, with D hard to call. The CDR3 contains 15 residues. V lost 0 bases, J lost 3 bases, and 8 bases lay in between. The germline gives CDR1 LNHNV, CDR2 YYDKDF (reference sequence). Here the CDR3 reads CATSREWPANEKLFF. CDR3 nucleotide sequence: TGTGCCACCAGCAGAGAATGGCCAGCTAATGAAAAACTGTTTTTT.